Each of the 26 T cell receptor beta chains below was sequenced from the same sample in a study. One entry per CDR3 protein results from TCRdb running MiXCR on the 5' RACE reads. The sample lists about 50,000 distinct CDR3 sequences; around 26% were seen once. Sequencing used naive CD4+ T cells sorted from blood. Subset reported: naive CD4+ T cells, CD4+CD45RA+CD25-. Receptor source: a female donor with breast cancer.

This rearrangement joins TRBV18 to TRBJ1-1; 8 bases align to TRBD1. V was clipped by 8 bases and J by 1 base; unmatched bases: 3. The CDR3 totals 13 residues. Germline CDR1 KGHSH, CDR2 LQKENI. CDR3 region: CASAGQANTEAFF. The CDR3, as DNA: TGTGCCAGCGCGGGACAGGCGAACACTGAAGCTTTCTTT.

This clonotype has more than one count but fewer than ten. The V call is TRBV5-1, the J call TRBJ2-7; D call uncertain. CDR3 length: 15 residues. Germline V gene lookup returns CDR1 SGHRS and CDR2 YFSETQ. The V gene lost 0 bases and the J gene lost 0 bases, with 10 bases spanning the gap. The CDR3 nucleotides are TGCGCCAGCAGCTTGGGTACGGTCAGCTCCTACGAGCAGTACTTC. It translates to CASSLGTVSSYEQYF.

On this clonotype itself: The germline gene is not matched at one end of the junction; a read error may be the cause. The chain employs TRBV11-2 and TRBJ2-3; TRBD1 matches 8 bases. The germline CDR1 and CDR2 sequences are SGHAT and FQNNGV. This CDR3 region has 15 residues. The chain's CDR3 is CAGSLYGRGPDTQYF. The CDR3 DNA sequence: TGTGCCGGCAGCTTATATGGCAGGGGGCCGGATACGCAGTATTTT.

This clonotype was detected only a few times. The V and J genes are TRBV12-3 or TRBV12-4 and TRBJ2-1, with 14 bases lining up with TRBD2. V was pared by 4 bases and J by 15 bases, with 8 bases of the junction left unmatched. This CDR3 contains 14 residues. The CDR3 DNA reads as TGTGCCAGCAGTTCGGGACTAGCGGGGGCCCCGGGGTTCTTC. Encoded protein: CASSSGLAGAPGFF.

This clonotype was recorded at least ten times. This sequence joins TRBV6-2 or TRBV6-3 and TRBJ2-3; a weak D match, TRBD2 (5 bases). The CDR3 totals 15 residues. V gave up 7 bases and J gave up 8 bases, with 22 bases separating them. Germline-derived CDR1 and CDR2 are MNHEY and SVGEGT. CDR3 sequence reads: CASTPMGEFVGTQYF. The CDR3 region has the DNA TGTGCCAGCACCCCGATGGGAGAATTCGTCGGTACGCAGTATTTT.

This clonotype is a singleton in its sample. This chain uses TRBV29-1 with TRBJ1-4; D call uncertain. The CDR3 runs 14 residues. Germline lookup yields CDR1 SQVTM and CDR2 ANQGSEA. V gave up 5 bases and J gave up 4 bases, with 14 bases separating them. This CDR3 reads CSVRADWDNEKLFF. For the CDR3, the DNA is TGCAGCGTTCGGGCCGACTGGGATAATGAAAAACTGTTTTTT.

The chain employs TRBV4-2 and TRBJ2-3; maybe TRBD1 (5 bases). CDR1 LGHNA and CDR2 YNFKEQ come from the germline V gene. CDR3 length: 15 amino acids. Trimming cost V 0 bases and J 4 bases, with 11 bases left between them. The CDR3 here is CASSQDRAGSDTQYF. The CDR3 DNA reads TGTGCCAGCAGCCAAGATCGGGCAGGGTCAGATACGCAGTATTTT.

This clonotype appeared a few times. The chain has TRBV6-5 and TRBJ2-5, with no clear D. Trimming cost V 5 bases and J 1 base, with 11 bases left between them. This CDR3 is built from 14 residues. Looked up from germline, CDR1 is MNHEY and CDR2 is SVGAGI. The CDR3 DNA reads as TGTGCCAGCAGTCAAACAGTATCCCAAGAGACCCAGTACTTC. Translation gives CASSQTVSQETQYF.

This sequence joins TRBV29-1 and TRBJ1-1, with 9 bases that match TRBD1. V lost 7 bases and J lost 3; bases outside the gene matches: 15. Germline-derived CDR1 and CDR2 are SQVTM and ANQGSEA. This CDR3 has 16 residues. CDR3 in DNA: TGCAGCGCCGTACCGTTACAGGGGGCGGTCGACACTGAAGCTTTCTTT. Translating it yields CSAVPLQGAVDTEAFF.

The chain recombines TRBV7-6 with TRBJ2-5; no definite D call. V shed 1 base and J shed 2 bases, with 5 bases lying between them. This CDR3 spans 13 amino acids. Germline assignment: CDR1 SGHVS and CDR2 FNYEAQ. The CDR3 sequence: CASSLDEQETQYF. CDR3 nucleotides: TGTGCCAGCAGCTTAGACGAACAAGAGACCCAGTACTTC.

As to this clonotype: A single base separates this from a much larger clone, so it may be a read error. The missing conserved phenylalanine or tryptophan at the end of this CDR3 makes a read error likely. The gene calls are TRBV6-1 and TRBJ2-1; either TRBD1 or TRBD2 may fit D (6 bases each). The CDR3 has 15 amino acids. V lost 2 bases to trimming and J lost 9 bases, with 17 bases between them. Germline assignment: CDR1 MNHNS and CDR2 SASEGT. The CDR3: CASSERGALRLEQFS. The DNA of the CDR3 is TGTGCCAGCAGTGAAAGGGGGGCGCTCCGCCTTGAGCAGTTCTCC.

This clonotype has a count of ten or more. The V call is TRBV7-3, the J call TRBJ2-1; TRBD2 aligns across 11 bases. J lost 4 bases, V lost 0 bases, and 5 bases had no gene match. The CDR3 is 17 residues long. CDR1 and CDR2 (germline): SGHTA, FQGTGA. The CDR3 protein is CASSLTGPSGGYNEQFF. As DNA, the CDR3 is TGTGCCAGCAGCTTAACAGGACCTAGCGGGGGGTACAATGAGCAGTTCTTC.

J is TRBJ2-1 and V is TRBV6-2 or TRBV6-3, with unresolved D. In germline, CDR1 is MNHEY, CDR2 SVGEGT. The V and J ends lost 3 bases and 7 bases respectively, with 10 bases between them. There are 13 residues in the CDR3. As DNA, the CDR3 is TGTGCCAGCAGTTATTTGACCCATAATGAGCAGTTCTTC. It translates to CASSYLTHNEQFF.

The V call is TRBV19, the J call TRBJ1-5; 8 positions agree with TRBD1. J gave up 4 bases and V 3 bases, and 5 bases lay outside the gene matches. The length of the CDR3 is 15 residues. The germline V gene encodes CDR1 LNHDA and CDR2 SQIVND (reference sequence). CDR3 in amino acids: CASSIGQGGNQPQHF. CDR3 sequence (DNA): TGTGCCAGTAGTATCGGACAGGGAGGTAATCAGCCCCAGCATTTT.

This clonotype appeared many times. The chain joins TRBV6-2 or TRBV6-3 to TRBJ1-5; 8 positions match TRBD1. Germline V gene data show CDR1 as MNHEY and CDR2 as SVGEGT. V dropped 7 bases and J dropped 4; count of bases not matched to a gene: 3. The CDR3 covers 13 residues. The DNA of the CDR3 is TGTGCCAGCAACGACAGGGGTAATCAGCCCCAGCATTTT. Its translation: CASNDRGNQPQHF.

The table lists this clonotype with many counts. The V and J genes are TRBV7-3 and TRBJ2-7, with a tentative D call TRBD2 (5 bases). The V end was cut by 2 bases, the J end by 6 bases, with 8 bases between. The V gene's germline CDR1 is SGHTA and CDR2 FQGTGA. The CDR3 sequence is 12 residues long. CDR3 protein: CASSLSGGEQYF. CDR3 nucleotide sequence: TGTGCCAGCAGCTTATCAGGAGGCGAGCAGTACTTC.

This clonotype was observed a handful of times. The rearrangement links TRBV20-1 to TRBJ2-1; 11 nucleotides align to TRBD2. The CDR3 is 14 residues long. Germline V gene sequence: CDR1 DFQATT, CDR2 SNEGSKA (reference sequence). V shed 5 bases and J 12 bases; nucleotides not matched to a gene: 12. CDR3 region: CSAPTSGILFGQFF. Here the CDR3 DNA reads TGCAGTGCTCCGACTAGCGGGATTCTTTTCGGGCAGTTCTTC.

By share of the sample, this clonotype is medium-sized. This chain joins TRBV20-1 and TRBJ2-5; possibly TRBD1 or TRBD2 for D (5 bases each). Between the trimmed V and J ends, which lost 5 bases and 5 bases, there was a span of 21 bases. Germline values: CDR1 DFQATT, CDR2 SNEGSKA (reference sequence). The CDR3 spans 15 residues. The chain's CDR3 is CSADNLVGDVETQYF. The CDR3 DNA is TGCAGTGCTGATAATCTAGTGGGGGACGTTGAGACCCAGTACTTC.

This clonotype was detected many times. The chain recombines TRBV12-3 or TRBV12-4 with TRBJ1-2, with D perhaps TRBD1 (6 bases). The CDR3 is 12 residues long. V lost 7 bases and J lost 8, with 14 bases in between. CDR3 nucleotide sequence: TGTGCCAGCACCGCCGGGGGACACGGCTACACCTTC. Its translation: CASTAGGHGYTF.

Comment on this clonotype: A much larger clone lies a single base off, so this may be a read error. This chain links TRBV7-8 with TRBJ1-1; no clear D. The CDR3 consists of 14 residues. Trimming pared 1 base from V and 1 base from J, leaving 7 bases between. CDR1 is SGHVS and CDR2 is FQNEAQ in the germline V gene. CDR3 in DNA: TGTGCCAGCAGCTTAGGACGGAGGAACACTGAAGCTTTCTTT. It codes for CASSLGRRNTEAFF.

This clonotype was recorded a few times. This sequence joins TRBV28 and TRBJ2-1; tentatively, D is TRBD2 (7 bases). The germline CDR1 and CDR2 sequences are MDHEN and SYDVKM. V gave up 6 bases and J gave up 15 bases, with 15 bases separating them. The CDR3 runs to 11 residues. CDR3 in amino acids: CASRGMRGGFF. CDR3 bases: TGTGCCAGCAGAGGAATGAGGGGGGGGTTCTTC.

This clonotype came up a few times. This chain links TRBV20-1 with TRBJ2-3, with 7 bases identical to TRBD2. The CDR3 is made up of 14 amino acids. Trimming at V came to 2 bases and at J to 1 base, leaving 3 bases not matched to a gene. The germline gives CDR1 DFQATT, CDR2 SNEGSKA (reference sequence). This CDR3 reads CSARQGGGTDTQYF. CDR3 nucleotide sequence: TGCAGTGCTAGACAGGGAGGGGGCACAGATACGCAGTATTTT.

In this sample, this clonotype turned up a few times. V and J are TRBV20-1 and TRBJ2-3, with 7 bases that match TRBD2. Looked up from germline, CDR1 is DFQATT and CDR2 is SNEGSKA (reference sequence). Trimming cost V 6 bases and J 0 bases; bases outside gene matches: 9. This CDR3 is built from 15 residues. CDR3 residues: CSAPQRGTSTDTQYF. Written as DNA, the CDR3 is TGCAGTGCCCCGCAGCGGGGCACCAGCACAGATACGCAGTATTTT.

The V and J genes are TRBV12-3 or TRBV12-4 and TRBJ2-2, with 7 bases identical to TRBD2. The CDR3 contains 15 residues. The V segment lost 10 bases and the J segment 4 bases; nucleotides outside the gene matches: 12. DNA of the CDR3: TGTGCCACCAAAGGCAGCGGGGTTGGCACCGGGGAGCTGTTTTTT. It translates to CATKGSGVGTGELFF.

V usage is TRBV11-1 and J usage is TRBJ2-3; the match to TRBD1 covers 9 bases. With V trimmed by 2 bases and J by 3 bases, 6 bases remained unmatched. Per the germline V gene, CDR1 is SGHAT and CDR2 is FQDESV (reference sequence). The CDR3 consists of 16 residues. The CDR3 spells CASSLMTGGLTDTQYF. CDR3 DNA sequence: TGTGCCAGCAGCTTAATGACAGGGGGTCTGACAGATACGCAGTATTTT.

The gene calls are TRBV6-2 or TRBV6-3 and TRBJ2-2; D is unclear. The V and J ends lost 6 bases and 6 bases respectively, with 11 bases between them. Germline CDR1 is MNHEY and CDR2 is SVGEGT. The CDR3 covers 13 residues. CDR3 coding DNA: TGTGCCAGCAGGCAGAATCTCGCCGGGGAGCTGTTTTTT. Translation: CASRQNLAGELFF.